This T cell receptor beta chain was sequenced during a study of blood T cell repertoires in COVID-19 (dated by TCRdb to the early 2020s). In terms of the full investigation: The collaborator samples originated in the United States, Italy and Spain and spanned the acute and convalescent phases of COVID-19. Subjects who had been exposed to COVID-19, were actively infected with it, or had recovered from it provided the deeply sampled blood TCRbeta repertoires that made up the dataset. The samples were drawn from two sources: the first 160 participants of the ongoing ImmuneRACE study, and 1,000 to 1,500 subjects contributed by 6 global collaborators. Where available, HLA class I and class II types were taken from metadata supplied by the sample provider and were not determined by assay-based typing. The prospective study material was composed of cDNA or gDNA derived from T cells, B-cell-depleted T cells, or PBMCs. A freely available public database, intended as a resource for researchers studying the immune response to SARS-CoV-2, is where the repertoires were released. The sample metadata nearly always contained a de-identified subject ID, COVID-19 status, age in years and sex. Results and caveats for the whole study, not just this receptor: The quantity of clinical and demographic metadata differed by source and by participant and was supplied without curation.

Concerning this clone: This receptor's antigen is unknown. The input lacks base qualities; no much larger clone sits a single base away.

Whole blood was collected in K2EDTA tubes by collaborating institutions according to the institutions' own protocols. For TCRbeta analysis, collaborator samples were shipped as frozen whole blood, as isolated PBMCs, or as DNA extracted from either sample type. The CDR3, cysteine through phenylalanine, is 15 amino acids long. Only the CDR3 DNA stays, 45 bases, in frame from base 1. A distance of 12 bases separates the germline ends of V and J, which lose 2 bases and 2 bases respectively. The germline V gene gives CDR1 as MDHEN and CDR2 as SYDVKM. The immunoSEQ Assay, a bias-controlled multiplex PCR, was used to amplify TCRbeta CDR3 regions from genomic DNA. The study's processing was this. Within the assay, amplification of reference gene primers was used to estimate how many nucleated cells each sample contained. To quantify the absolute abundance of each unique TCRbeta CDR3 rearrangement, sequence reads were collapsed and filtered. For each sample, productive Simpson clonality was calculated as the square root of Simpson's diversity index across productive rearrangements. Imported from immuneACCESS, the table was reduced by TCRdb to in-frame sequences with V and J called. These copies leave out some clones; in studies compared against another copy, an unresolved V gene accounts for under half, and the cause of the remainder is not known. The DNA was the basis for D and trimming; V, J and clone size are from that table. For this sample there are 50,000 to 75,000 clones; less than 85% appear just once. 15% to 20% of the sample belongs to the ten largest clones.

The chain uses TRBV28 and TRBJ2-5; TRBD2 is perhaps the D gene, given 6 matching bases. The sample taken for sequencing was peripheral blood. This clonotype originated in a man aged 55 to 70 with acute or convalescent COVID-19. Here the CDR3 is given as CASSLGGIGQETQYF. The DNA is as follows: TGTGCCAGCAGTTTAGGGGGGATTGGGCAAGAGACCCAGTACTTC. Outside the CDR3, residues come from the reference TRBV28 and TRBJ2-5 proteins, so the full variable domain is: DVKVTQSSRYLVKRTGEKVFLECVQDMDHENMFWYRQDPGLGLRLIYFSYDVKMKEKGDIPEGYSVSREKKERFSLILESASTNQTSMYLCASSLGGIGQETQYFGPGTRLLVL.